The next 7 T cell receptor beta chains were all read from a single sample in a study of blood T cell repertoires in COVID-19. Only in-frame clones appear in the TCRdb table, and some are missing; sequencing was by immunoSEQ multiplex PCR. Counted here are roughly 68,000 clones, 70% to 90% occurring once; the ten biggest clones make up over 15%. Sample: peripheral blood. The receptors originated from a woman older than 75 with acute or convalescent COVID-19.

CDR3 coding DNA: TGTGCCAGCAGCCCCACCCGAGGGGGGGTACCCACAGATACGCAGTATTTT. Translation gives CASSPTRGGVPTDTQYF. This chain joins TRBV21-1 and TRBJ2-3; TRBD2, the table's D call, was not compared with the DNA. TRBV21-1 is a pseudogene locus. The CDR3 runs to 17 residues.

V gene TRBV15 combines with J gene TRBJ1-2; a possible D gene is TRBD1 (6 bases). Germline V gene sequence: CDR1 LNHNV, CDR2 YYDKDF (reference sequence). This CDR3 spans 12 amino acids. V lost 4 bases and J lost 8, with 11 bases in between. Here the CDR3 reads CATSKDSAGYTF. As DNA, the CDR3 is TGTGCCACCAGCAAGGACAGTGCCGGCTACACCTTC.

The V call is TRBV24-1, the J call TRBJ1-2, with TRBD1 as a possible D gene (5 bases). The CDR3 totals 13 residues. Germline CDR1 is KGHDR and CDR2 is SFDVKD. V lost 4 bases and J lost 6, with 11 bases in between. The CDR3 nucleotides are TGTGCCACCAGTGACCCAGGGAGGCATGGCTACACCTTC. Translation: CATSDPGRHGYTF.

The rearrangement uses TRBV5-5 and TRBJ2-5, with 12 bases aligning to TRBD2. Germline V lookup: CDR1 SGHKS, CDR2 YYEKEE (reference sequence). V was clipped by 0 bases and J by 2 bases; unmatched bases: 5. The CDR3 is 17 amino acids. The CDR3 loop reads CASSLGASGRAQETQYF. For the CDR3, the DNA is TGTGCCAGCAGCTTGGGGGCTAGCGGGAGGGCTCAAGAGACCCAGTACTTC.

The rearrangement links TRBV12-3 or TRBV12-4 to TRBJ2-1; D remains unclear. This CDR3 comprises 13 residues. The V end was cut by 1 base, the J end by 9 bases, with 10 bases between. CDR3 sequence: CASSLGRSREQFF. CDR3 sequence (DNA): TGTGCCAGCAGTTTAGGTCGGAGTCGTGAGCAGTTCTTC.

The chain is built from TRBV15 and TRBJ1-5; the D gene is possibly TRBD1 (5 bases). Germline assignment: CDR1 LNHNV and CDR2 YYDKDF (reference sequence). V was cut by 1 base and J by 1 base, with 11 bases left in between. This CDR3 has 16 amino acids. The CDR3 here is CATSRGDRGSNQPQHF. In DNA form, the CDR3 reads TGTGCCACCAGCAGAGGGGATCGGGGGAGCAATCAGCCCCAGCATTTT.

The gene calls are TRBV27 and TRBJ2-7; D unresolved. Between the trimmed V and J ends, which lost 5 bases and 0 bases, there was a span of 11 bases. The CDR3 runs 14 residues. CDR1 MNHEY and CDR2 SMNVEV come from the germline V gene (reference sequence). The CDR3 region has the DNA TGTGCCAGCAGTCCAGGAACCCACTCCTACGAGCAGTACTTC. Protein sequence: CASSPGTHSYEQYF.